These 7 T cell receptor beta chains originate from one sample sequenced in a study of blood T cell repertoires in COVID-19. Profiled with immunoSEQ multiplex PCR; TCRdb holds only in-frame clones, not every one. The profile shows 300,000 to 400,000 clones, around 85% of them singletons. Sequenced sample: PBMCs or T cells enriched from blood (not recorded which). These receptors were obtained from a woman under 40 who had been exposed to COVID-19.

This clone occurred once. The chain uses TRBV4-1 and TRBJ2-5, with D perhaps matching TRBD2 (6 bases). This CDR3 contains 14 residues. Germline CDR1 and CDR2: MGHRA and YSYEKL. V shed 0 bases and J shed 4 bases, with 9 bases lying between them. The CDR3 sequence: CASSQDWGLETQYF. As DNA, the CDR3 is TGCGCCAGCAGCCAAGATTGGGGACTAGAGACCCAGTACTTC.

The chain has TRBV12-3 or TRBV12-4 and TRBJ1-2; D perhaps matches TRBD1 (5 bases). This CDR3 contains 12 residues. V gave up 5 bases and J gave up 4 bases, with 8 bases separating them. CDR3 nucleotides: TGTGCCAGCAGTCAGGGAACCTATGGCTACACCTTC. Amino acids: CASSQGTYGYTF.

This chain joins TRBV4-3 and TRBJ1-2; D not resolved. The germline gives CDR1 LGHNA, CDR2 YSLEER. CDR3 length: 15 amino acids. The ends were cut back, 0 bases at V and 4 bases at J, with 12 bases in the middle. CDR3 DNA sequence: TGCGCCAGCAGCCAAGACATGGATGGGAGCTATGGCTACACCTTC. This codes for CASSQDMDGSYGYTF.

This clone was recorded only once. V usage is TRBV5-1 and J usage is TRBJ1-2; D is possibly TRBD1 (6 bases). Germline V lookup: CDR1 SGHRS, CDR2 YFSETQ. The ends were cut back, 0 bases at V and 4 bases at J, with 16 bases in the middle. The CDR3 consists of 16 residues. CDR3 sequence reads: CASSLETTGLGYGYTF. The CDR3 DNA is TGCGCCAGCAGCTTGGAAACCACAGGGTTAGGCTATGGCTACACCTTC.

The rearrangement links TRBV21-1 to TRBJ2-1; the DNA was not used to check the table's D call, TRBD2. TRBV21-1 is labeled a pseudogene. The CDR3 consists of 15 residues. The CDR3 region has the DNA TGTGCCAGCACCAATAGGGCGGGAGCCCACAATGAGCAGTTCTTC. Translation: CASTNRAGAHNEQFF.

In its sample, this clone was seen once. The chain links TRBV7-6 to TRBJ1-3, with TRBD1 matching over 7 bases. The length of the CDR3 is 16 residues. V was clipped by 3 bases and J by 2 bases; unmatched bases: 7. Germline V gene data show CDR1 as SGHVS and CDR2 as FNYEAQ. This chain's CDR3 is CASSFRQGITGNTIYF. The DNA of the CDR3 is TGTGCCAGCAGCTTCCGACAGGGAATTACTGGAAACACCATATATTTT.

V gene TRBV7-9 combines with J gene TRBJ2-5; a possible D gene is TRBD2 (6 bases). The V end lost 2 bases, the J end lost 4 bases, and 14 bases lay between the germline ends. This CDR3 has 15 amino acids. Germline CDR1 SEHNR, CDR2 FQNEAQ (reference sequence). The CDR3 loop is CASSLPREAGETQYF. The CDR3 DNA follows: TGTGCCAGCAGCTTACCTAGGGAAGCGGGAGAGACCCAGTACTTC.